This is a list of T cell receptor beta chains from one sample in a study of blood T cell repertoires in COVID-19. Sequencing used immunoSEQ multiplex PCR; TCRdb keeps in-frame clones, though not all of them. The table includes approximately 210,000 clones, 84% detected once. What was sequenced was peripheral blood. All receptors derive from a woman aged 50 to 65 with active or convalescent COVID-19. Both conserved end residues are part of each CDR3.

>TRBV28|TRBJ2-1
CASLGLAGHISYNEQFF
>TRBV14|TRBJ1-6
CASSQESGRFFPYNSPLHF
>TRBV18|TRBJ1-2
CASSARAANYGYTF
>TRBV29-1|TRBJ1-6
CSVGTGKNSPLHF
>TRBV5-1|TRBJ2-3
CASSWQGGGTDTQYF
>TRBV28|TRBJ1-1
CASRLTGTKNTEAFF
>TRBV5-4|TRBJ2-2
CASSRKRSGAHTGELFF
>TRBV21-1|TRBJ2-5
CASSISLSRVVKETQYF
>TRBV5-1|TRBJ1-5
CASSPGGGNQPQHF
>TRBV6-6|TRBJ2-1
CASSSRTGVVYNEQFF
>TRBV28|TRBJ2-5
CASSLNQGGQETQYF
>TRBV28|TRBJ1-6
CASSLSSSYNSPLHF
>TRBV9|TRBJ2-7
CASSVGGGWGSYEQYF